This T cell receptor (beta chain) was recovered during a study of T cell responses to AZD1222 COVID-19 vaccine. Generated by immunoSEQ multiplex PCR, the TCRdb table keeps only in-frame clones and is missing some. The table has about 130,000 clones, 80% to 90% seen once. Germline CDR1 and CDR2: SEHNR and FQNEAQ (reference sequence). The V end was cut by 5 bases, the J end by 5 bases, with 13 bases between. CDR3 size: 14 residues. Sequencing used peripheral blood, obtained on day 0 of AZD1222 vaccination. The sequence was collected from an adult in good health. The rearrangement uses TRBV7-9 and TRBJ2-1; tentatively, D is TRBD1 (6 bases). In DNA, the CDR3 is TGTGCCAGCAGCCCACAGGGCGTGGACAATGAGCAGTTCTTC. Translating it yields CASSPQGVDNEQFF. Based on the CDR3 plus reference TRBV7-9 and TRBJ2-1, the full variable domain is DTGVSQNPRHKITKRGQNVTFRCDPISEHNRLYWYRQTLGQGPEFLTYFQNEAQLEKSRLLSDRFSAERPKGSFSTLEIQRTEQGDSAMYLCASSPQGVDNEQFFGPGTRLTVL.